A single sample is the source of the 12 T cell receptor beta chains below, sequenced in a study of graft-versus-host responses after intestinal transplantation. TCRdb's copy holds only in-frame clones and misses some; the assay was immunoSEQ multiplex PCR. The sample consists of approximately 8,700 clones, around 29% of them appearing once. Specimen: alloreactive CD4+ T cells from a mixed lymphocyte reaction culture, collected before intestinal transplant. Documented subset: CFSE-low proliferating T cells sorted from roughly six-day pre-transplant mixed lymphocyte reaction (GvH or HvG direction). The receptors were gathered from a human patient who received an intestinal transplant.

The V call is TRBV6-6, the J call TRBJ1-3, with a tentative D call TRBD1 (5 bases). This CDR3 spans 14 amino acids. The V end was cut by 6 bases, the J end by 4 bases, with 13 bases between. CDR1 is MNHNY, CDR2 SVGAGI, per germline (reference sequence). For the CDR3, the DNA is TGTGCCAGCAGATCTAGGGGTATCGGAAACACCATATATTTT. This sequence encodes CASRSRGIGNTIYF.

This clone showed up just a few times. This rearrangement joins TRBV6-1 to TRBJ2-7, with TRBD1 as a possible D gene (7 bases). The V gene's germline CDR1 is MNHNS and CDR2 SASEGT. Trimming stripped 6 bases from V and 4 bases from J, with 13 bases between. This CDR3 spans 13 amino acids. CDR3 DNA: TGTGCCAGCAGGCCGACAGGGACTTACGAGCAGTACTTC. This gives the protein CASRPTGTYEQYF.

This clone has more than one count but fewer than ten. This chain joins TRBV6-1 and TRBJ1-2; 7 bases align to TRBD1. This CDR3 contains 15 residues. Germline lookup yields CDR1 MNHNS and CDR2 SASEGT. V gave up 5 bases and J gave up 4 bases; unmatched junction bases: 10. CDR3: CASSSPGTATYGYTF. CDR3 coding DNA: TGTGCCAGCAGTTCCCCTGGGACAGCCACCTATGGCTACACCTTC.

The chain recombines TRBV4-2 with TRBJ1-5; D perhaps matches TRBD1 (5 bases). Per the germline V gene, CDR1 is LGHNA and CDR2 is YNFKEQ. The V and J ends lost 0 bases and 0 bases respectively, with 15 bases between them. CDR3 length equals 18 residues. The CDR3 loop reads CASSQDATASYSNQPQHF. DNA of the CDR3: TGTGCCAGCAGCCAAGATGCGACAGCCTCGTATAGCAATCAGCCCCAGCATTTT.

By share of the sample, this clone is medium-sized. The rearrangement joins TRBV5-6 to TRBJ1-2; 9 bases are shared with TRBD1. With 2 bases clipped from V and 5 bases from J, the junction kept 4 bases outside the gene matches. This CDR3 has 14 amino acids. Looked up from germline, CDR1 is SGHDT and CDR2 is YYEEEE. CDR3 region: CASSFLGQGYGYTF. CDR3 coding DNA: TGTGCCAGCAGCTTCTTAGGACAGGGGTATGGCTACACCTTC.

This clone occurred a few times. The V call is TRBV18, the J call TRBJ2-1; D may be TRBD1 (6 bases). Trimming stripped 3 bases from V and 2 bases from J, with 14 bases between. Germline CDR1 is KGHSH and CDR2 is LQKENI. This CDR3 comprises 16 residues. The CDR3 is CASSPGSQGTYNEQFF. In DNA, the CDR3 is TGTGCCAGCTCACCTGGAAGTCAGGGGACCTACAATGAGCAGTTCTTC. Looking up the rest from reference TRBV18 and TRBJ2-1 gives the full variable domain: NAGVMQNPRHLVRRRGQEARLRCSPMKGHSHVYWYRQLPEEGLKFMVYLQKENIIDESGMPKERFSAEFPKEGPSILRIQQVVRGDSAAYFCASSPGSQGTYNEQFFGPGTRLTVL.

V and J are TRBV14 and TRBJ1-3; no definite D call. The V gene lost 3 bases and the J gene lost 7 bases, with 4 bases spanning the gap. This CDR3 contains 11 residues. Germline V gene sequence: CDR1 SGHDN, CDR2 FVKESK. The CDR3 loop reads CASSHRNTIYF. CDR3 DNA: TGTGCCAGCAGCCATCGGAACACCATATATTTT.

This clone was seen a few times. This chain connects TRBV11-3 to TRBJ2-3; D is perhaps TRBD2 (5 bases). The V end lost 1 base, the J end lost 4 bases, and 9 bases lay between the germline ends. The germline CDR1 and CDR2 sequences are SGHNT and YENEEA. This CDR3 is 14 amino acids long. CDR3 amino acids: CASSLAGSPDTQYF. For the CDR3, the DNA is TGTGCCAGCAGCTTAGCGGGAAGTCCAGATACGCAGTATTTT.

By frequency in the sample, this clone is medium-sized. The V and J genes are TRBV20-1 and TRBJ2-7, with a tentative D call TRBD2 (5 bases). The V gene lost 3 bases and the J gene lost 2 bases, with 5 bases spanning the gap. This CDR3 has 11 residues. The germline gives CDR1 DFQATT, CDR2 SNEGSKA (reference sequence). In DNA, the CDR3 is TGCAGTGCTAGCGGGGCCTACGAGCAGTACTTC. It codes for CSASGAYEQYF.

The chain has TRBV6-1 and TRBJ1-1; unclear D gene. The CDR3 is 14 amino acids. V dropped 2 bases and J dropped 0 bases, with 7 bases sitting between them. The germline V gene has CDR1 MNHNS and CDR2 SASEGT. The CDR3 reads CASSEQRLNTEAFF. CDR3 nucleotide sequence: TGTGCCAGCAGTGAACAGCGATTGAACACTGAAGCTTTCTTT.

This clone was observed a few times. The CDR3 loop is CASSVAPGGRGYEQYF. CDR3 bases: TGTGCCAGCAGCGTAGCGCCAGGAGGTCGTGGATACGAGCAGTACTTC. V gene TRBV9 combines with J gene TRBJ2-7, with D maybe TRBD2 (5 bases). Looked up from germline, CDR1 is SGDLS and CDR2 is YYNGEE. The CDR3 length is 16 residues. V lost 0 bases, J lost 4 bases, and 17 bases lay in between. The full variable domain, its missing parts supplied by reference TRBV9 and TRBJ2-7, is DSGVTQTPKHLITATGQRVTLRCSPRSGDLSVYWYQQSLDQGLQFLIQYYNGEERAKGNILERFSAQQFPDLHSELNLSSLELGDSALYFCASSVAPGGRGYEQYFGPGTRLTVT.

In its sample, this clone was seen once. The chain couples TRBV2 to TRBJ2-3, with a tentative D call TRBD2 (5 bases). Germline CDR1 is SNHLY and CDR2 is FYNNEI. This CDR3 contains 14 residues. Trimming removed 5 bases from V and 4 bases from J, with 13 bases in between. CDR3 in DNA: TGTGCCAGCAGTCCAGCGCGGGCCTCAGATACGCAGTATTTT. Its translation: CASSPARASDTQYF.